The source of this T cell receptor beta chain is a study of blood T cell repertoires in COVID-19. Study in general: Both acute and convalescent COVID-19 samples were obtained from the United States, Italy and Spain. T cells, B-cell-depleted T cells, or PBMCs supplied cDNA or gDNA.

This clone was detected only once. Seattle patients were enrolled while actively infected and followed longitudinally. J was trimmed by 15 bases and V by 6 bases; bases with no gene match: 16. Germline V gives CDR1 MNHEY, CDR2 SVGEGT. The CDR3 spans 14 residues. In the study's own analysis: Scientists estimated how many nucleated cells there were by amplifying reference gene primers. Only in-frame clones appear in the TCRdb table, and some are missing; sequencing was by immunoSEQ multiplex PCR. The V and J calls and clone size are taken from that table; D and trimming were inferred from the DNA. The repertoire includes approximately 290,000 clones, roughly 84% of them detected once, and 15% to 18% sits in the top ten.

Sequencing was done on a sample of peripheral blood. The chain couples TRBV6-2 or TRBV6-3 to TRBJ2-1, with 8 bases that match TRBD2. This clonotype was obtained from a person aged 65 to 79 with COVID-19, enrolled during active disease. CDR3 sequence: CASSPSGGRPGGFF. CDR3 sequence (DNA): TGTGCCAGCAGCCCTAGTGGCGGGAGGCCGGGGGGGTTCTTC.